These T cell receptor beta chains were read from a single sample in a study of shared clonotypes between healthy human individuals. Produced via immunoSEQ multiplex PCR; TCRdb's table is partial and in-frame only. The sample gives about 2.5 million clones, less than 95% of which show up once; around 0.38% is in the top ten. Sequencing used naive CD4+ T cells from PBMCs. These receptors all stem from a man younger than 35 in good health. Some clones in this sample may be carry-over from other donors' samples. The CDR3 runs from the conserved cysteine through the conserved F or W. A D gene is named only where the DNA matches it firmly. The size of a clone is reported for some rows only, either as once, few or many, or as a class for expanded clones.

v_gene,d_gene,abundance,j_gene,CDR3nt,CDR3aa
TRBV7-7,TRBD1,-,TRBJ2-7,TGTGCCAGCAGCGGCAACCGGGACAGGGCCTACGAGCAGTACTTC,CASSGNRDRAYEQYF
TRBV25-1,-,-,TRBJ1-1,TGTGCCAGCAGGACTATGAACACTGAAGCTTTCTTT,CASRTMNTEAFF
TRBV30,TRBD2,-,TRBJ2-5,TGTGCCTGGAGTGAAGGGGCGGCTAGCGGAGCCACCACCCAGTACTTC,CAWSEGAASGATTQYF
TRBV25-1,-,-,TRBJ1-5,TGTGCCAGCAGTGATAGTTATCAGCCCCAGCATTTT,CASSDSYQPQHF
TRBV28,TRBD1,few,TRBJ1-1,TGTGCCAGCAGTCCCGGGACAGGGGCTTTCTTT,CASSPGTGAFF
TRBV6-6,-,-,TRBJ1-3,TGTGCCAGCAGTGGGGCAGCTGGAAACACCATATATTTT,CASSGAAGNTIYF
TRBV5-1,TRBD1,-,TRBJ1-4,TGCGCCAGCGCGGACAGGGGTGGTGAAAAACTGTTTTTT,CASADRGGEKLFF
TRBV10-1,TRBD1,-,TRBJ2-3,TGCGCCAGCAGTGACAACAGGGGGGCAGATACGCAGTATTTT,CASSDNRGADTQYF
TRBV2,-,once,TRBJ2-5,TGTGCCAGCAGCCGGGAATCCGAAGAGACCCAGTACTTC,CASSRESEETQYF
TRBV28,TRBD1,-,TRBJ2-7,TGTGCCAGCAGCGCATCCTCGCAGGGGGAGTACTTC,CASSASSQGEYF
TRBV7-9,-,few,TRBJ1-1,TGTGCCAGCAGCTTGCACAGGCAGAACACTGAAGCTTTCTTT,CASSLHRQNTEAFF
TRBV15,-,-,TRBJ2-5,TGTGCCACCAGCAGAGCTTTCGCGGAAGAGACCCAGTACTTC,CATSRAFAEETQYF
TRBV28,TRBD1,-,TRBJ1-3,TGTGCCAGCAGTTCAGGGGGCGGAAACACCATATATTTT,CASSSGGGNTIYF
TRBV7-2,TRBD1,once,TRBJ1-2,TGTGCCAGCAGCCCCGGGACAGGGGACTATGGCTACACCTTC,CASSPGTGDYGYTF
TRBV7-9,-,-,TRBJ2-7,TGTGCCAGCAGCTTAGGGTGGTCCAGTTACGAGCAGTACTTC,CASSLGWSSYEQYF
TRBV6-1,TRBD1,-,TRBJ1-4,TGTGCCAGCACAAGGAGACAGGGAGACGAAAAACTGTTTTTT,CASTRRQGDEKLFF
TRBV27,TRBD1,-,TRBJ1-3,TGTGCCAGCAGCCCATGGGGCAGGGGGCAAGGAAACACCATATATTTT,CASSPWGRGQGNTIYF
TRBV5-6,TRBD1,-,TRBJ2-5,TGTGCCAGCAGCCCCCCCGGGACAGGCCAAGAGACCCAGTACTTC,CASSPPGTGQETQYF
TRBV2,-,-,TRBJ2-3,TGTGCCAGCAGTGACTATGGGTCCCAAGGTACGCAGTATTTT,CASSDYGSQGTQYF
TRBV19,TRBD2,-,TRBJ2-1,TGTGCCAGTACCGTGGGACTAGCGGGAGTCGTTGGGGAAAGCTCCTACAATGAGCAGTTCTTC,CASTVGLAGVVGESSYNEQFF
TRBV6-1,-,-,TRBJ1-1,TGTGCCAGCAGTGAATATGGGAGGGGCCCCACTGAAGCTTTCTTT,CASSEYGRGPTEAFF
TRBV4-3,TRBD2,-,TRBJ2-7,TGCGCCAGCAGCCAAGGGACTAGCGGGGACGAGCAGTACTTC,CASSQGTSGDEQYF
TRBV28,-,-,TRBJ1-1,TGTGCCAGCCCCCCTGGGTCGCAGTTTGTGAACACTGAAGCTTTCTTT,CASPPGSQFVNTEAFF
TRBV5-6,-,-,TRBJ2-7,TGTGCCAGCAGCCGTGGAGAACCCCCAGCTTTTGAGCAGTACTTC,CASSRGEPPAFEQYF
TRBV28,-,-,TRBJ2-4,TGTGCCAGCAGCCCCAAGCGAGCAGCCAAAAACATTCAGTACTTC,CASSPKRAAKNIQYF
TRBV15,-,-,TRBJ1-4,TGTGCCACCAGCAATATGGCGCTCGGAGCAACTAATGAAAAACTGTTTTTT,CATSNMALGATNEKLFF
TRBV27,-,-,TRBJ2-1,TGTGCCAGCAGGCTAAGGAGTCCCTCCTACAATGAGCAGTTCTTC,CASRLRSPSYNEQFF
TRBV6-6,-,-,TRBJ1-5,TGTGCCAGCACCGACGGGGGGACCGTGCAGCCCCAGCATTTT,CASTDGGTVQPQHF
TRBV5-4,-,-,TRBJ2-3,TGTGCCAGCAGCCCCCCTTACAGCACAGATACGCAGTATTTT,CASSPPYSTDTQYF
TRBV11-2,-,-,TRBJ1-2,TGTGCCAGCAGCTTAGGGGGGAACTATGGCTACACCTTC,CASSLGGNYGYTF
TRBV15,TRBD1,-,TRBJ1-2,TGTGCCACCAGCCCAGGGACAGCCTGGGGCTACACCTTC,CATSPGTAWGYTF
TRBV2,-,-,TRBJ1-5,TGTGCCAGCCGGGGGTCACGGCCCGGCCCCGATCAGCCCCAGCATTTT,CASRGSRPGPDQPQHF
TRBV28,-,-,TRBJ2-3,TGTGCCAGCAGTTTCTCCTACTCCAACACACGTTCTGAACGAGATACGCAGTATTTT,CASSFSYSNTRSERDTQYF
TRBV19,TRBD2,-,TRBJ2-7,TGTGCCAGTAGTATAGTGAGCGGGGGGTCTTACGGAGGCTACGAGCAGTACTTC,CASSIVSGGSYGGYEQYF
TRBV18,-,-,TRBJ1-4,TGTGCCAGCTCACCCAGCCAGCGTGAAAAACTGTTTTTT,CASSPSQREKLFF
TRBV7-6,TRBD2,-,TRBJ2-7,TGTGCCAGCAGCTTAGCAAGCGGGAGCCCCGCCTACGAGCAGTACTTC,CASSLASGSPAYEQYF
TRBV5-4,TRBD1,-,TRBJ2-7,TGTGCCAGCAGCTGGGGACAGATCTACGAGCAGTACTTC,CASSWGQIYEQYF
TRBV18,-,-,TRBJ1-5,TGTGCCAGCTCATTCACAGGGACGGGCCAGCCCCAGCATTTT,CASSFTGTGQPQHF
TRBV5-1,-,-,TRBJ2-2,TGCGCCAGCAGCTTGGACAGGAATTCCATCACCGGGGAGCTGTTTTTT,CASSLDRNSITGELFF
TRBV6-5,-,once,TRBJ2-7,TGTGCCAGCAGTTACTCCTTGGGCGGCGAGCAGTACTTC,CASSYSLGGEQYF
TRBV4-1,-,-,TRBJ2-5,TGCGCCAGCAGCCAAGGGGGGGCTAGCCATTATTCAGAGACCCAGTACTTC,CASSQGGASHYSETQYF
TRBV19,TRBD1,-,TRBJ2-2,TGTGCCAGTAGTAAGACAGGGACGGGATGGGAGCTGTTTTTT,CASSKTGTGWELFF
TRBV5-1,TRBD1,once,TRBJ1-4,TGCGCCAGCAGCGGAGGGACAGTGGGAGGTAATGAAAAACTGTTTTTT,CASSGGTVGGNEKLFF
TRBV6-4,TRBD1,-,TRBJ1-5,TGTGCCAGCAGTGACTCGACAGGGGGCCTACCTTATAGCAATCAGCCCCAGCATTTT,CASSDSTGGLPYSNQPQHF
TRBV2,TRBD1,-,TRBJ2-1,TGTGCCAGCAGGGGACAGGGGGAATACAATGAGCAGTTCTTC,CASRGQGEYNEQFF
TRBV19,-,-,TRBJ2-7,TGTGCCAGTAGTAAGCCCGGGTCGGGATCCTACGAGCAGTACTTC,CASSKPGSGSYEQYF